This is a list of T cell receptor beta chains from one sample in a study of blood T cell repertoires in COVID-19. Generated by immunoSEQ multiplex PCR, the TCRdb table keeps only in-frame clones and is missing some. The sample has around 170,000 clones; around 84% are singletons. The sequencing input was peripheral blood. Every receptor here comes from a man aged 25 to 45 with active or convalescent COVID-19. Both conserved end residues are part of each CDR3. Each record gives: J gene, V gene, CDR3 protein.

j_gene: TRBJ2-2; v_gene: TRBV29-1; CDR3aa: CSVEAGNTGELFF
j_gene: TRBJ1-2; v_gene: TRBV11-2; CDR3aa: CASSSTPGEGYTF
j_gene: TRBJ1-5; v_gene: TRBV6-6; CDR3aa: CASSYSRVLKDQPQHF
j_gene: TRBJ2-1; v_gene: TRBV30; CDR3aa: CAWSVLGGTSGRPRGYNEQFF
j_gene: TRBJ2-7; v_gene: TRBV5-1; CDR3aa: CASSATQGNLYEQYF
j_gene: TRBJ2-2; v_gene: TRBV6-2/TRBV6-3; CDR3aa: CASSPARAITGELFF
j_gene: TRBJ2-7; v_gene: TRBV15; CDR3aa: CATSRETSGSAEQYF
j_gene: TRBJ1-1; v_gene: TRBV7-8; CDR3aa: CASSWGHQNTEAFF
j_gene: TRBJ2-5; v_gene: TRBV5-1; CDR3aa: CASSERGVQETQYF
j_gene: TRBJ2-6; v_gene: TRBV14; CDR3aa: CASSPGQGGWVPGANVLTF
j_gene: TRBJ1-1; v_gene: TRBV9; CDR3aa: CASSPGGSSWMNTEAFF
j_gene: TRBJ2-2; v_gene: TRBV5-1; CDR3aa: CASSLGDRENTGELFF
j_gene: TRBJ1-3; v_gene: TRBV6-5; CDR3aa: CASSYGSGAGNTIYF
j_gene: TRBJ1-2; v_gene: TRBV5-1; CDR3aa: CASSSLDTGDYGYTF
j_gene: TRBJ1-5; v_gene: TRBV5-3; CDR3aa: CARSLPGGEINQPQHF
j_gene: TRBJ2-2; v_gene: TRBV2; CDR3aa: CASGRLGSRTGELFF
j_gene: TRBJ1-2; v_gene: TRBV28; CDR3aa: CAGTDPGQPYGYTF
j_gene: TRBJ2-1; v_gene: TRBV24-1; CDR3aa: CATSDLQGSRGLGEQFF
j_gene: TRBJ1-2; v_gene: TRBV13; CDR3aa: CASSLGGGLYGYTF